This T cell receptor beta chain appears in the sequencing data of a study of PD-1 blockade in classical Hodgkin lymphoma. General observations from the study: Complete responders had baseline diversity similar to newly diagnosed patients. Baseline TCR diversity was reportedly lower in newly diagnosed patients than in healthy donors. It was reported as lower still in relapsed/refractory patients. Those starting nivolumab under 1 year post-ASCT were excluded.

On this clone itself: What it binds is unknown.

Time point in this sample: cycle 4 day 1 (C4D1), after 6 weeks of nivolumab. Autologous stem cell transplantation was followed by relapse in every patient, and brentuximab vedotin exposure varied. Reported best responses ranged across complete response, partial response or progressive disease. Method: immunoSEQ multiplex PCR; TCRdb's copy keeps in-frame clones and lacks some. The table lists tens of thousands of clones, around 78% of them singletons, with roughly 10% in the top ten. The CDR3 is 14 residues long. CDR1 SGHTA and CDR2 FQGTGA come from the germline V gene. V gave up 6 bases and J gave up 1 base, with 12 bases separating them.

The clonotype originates from a human donor with classical Hodgkin lymphoma. The sample here was peripheral blood mononuclear cells (PBMCs), taken before the fourth cycle of nivolumab. The J gene is TRBJ1-1, the V gene TRBV7-3, with no clear D. The CDR3 here is CASSLMGSNTEAFF. The CDR3, as DNA: TGTGCCAGCAGTTTGATGGGTTCGAACACTGAAGCTTTCTTT.